These 15 T cell receptor beta chains came from one sample sequenced in a study of Graves' ophthalmopathy and Graves' hyperthyroidism. Amplifying from RNA transcripts, the study obtained TCR beta CDR3 regions. First-round RT-PCR with HTBI primers preceded a second-round multiplex PCR. From the multiplex PCR reads, TCRdb called clonotypes with MiXCR, one entry per CDR3 protein. The sample has a few hundred thousand distinct CDR3 sequences, about a sixth seen once. Sequencing was carried out using peripheral blood. The receptor source for this set is an adult woman with stable Graves' hyperthyroidism.

This clonotype appeared many times. The rearrangement links TRBV12-5 to TRBJ1-5; the match to TRBD1 covers 8 bases. There are 15 residues in the CDR3. Germline trimming cut 5 bases from V and 1 base from J; bases unmatched to any gene: 4. The germline CDR1 and CDR2 sequences are LGHNT and FRNRAP. The CDR3 reads CASGQDRESNQPQHF. The CDR3 DNA sequence: TGTGCTAGTGGTCAGGACAGGGAGAGCAATCAGCCCCAGCATTTT.

This clonotype occurred many times. The rearrangement links TRBV5-1 to TRBJ1-2, with 8 bases aligning to TRBD1. This CDR3 is 14 amino acids long. The V segment lost 3 bases and the J segment 1 base; nucleotides outside the gene matches: 2. Germline V CDR1 and CDR2: SGHRS, YFSETQ. Here the CDR3 reads CASSSGQVNYGYTF. CDR3 in DNA: TGCGCCAGCAGCTCGGGACAGGTTAACTATGGCTACACCTTC.

At least ten counts were recorded for this clonotype. This CDR3 is CASSPQGQGHQPQHF. CDR3 sequence (DNA): TGTGCCAGCAGCCCACAGGGACAGGGGCATCAGCCCCAGCATTTT. The gene calls are TRBV7-9 and TRBJ1-5; 10 bases agree with TRBD1. Per the germline V gene, CDR1 is SEHNR and CDR2 is FQNEAQ (reference sequence). J was trimmed by 5 bases and V by 5 bases; bases with no gene match: 6. CDR3 length: 15 residues.

This clonotype was detected ten times or more. This chain links TRBV5-5 with TRBJ2-7; D not resolved. The CDR3 covers 11 residues. Germline V gene data show CDR1 as SGHKS and CDR2 as YYEKEE (reference sequence). V was cut by 3 bases and J by 6 bases, with 7 bases left in between. The CDR3 DNA reads as TGTGCCAGCAGCTCGTCTTCCGAGCAGTACTTC. Translation: CASSSSSEQYF.

This rearrangement joins TRBV28 to TRBJ1-1, with no clear D. This CDR3 has 15 residues. The V and J ends lost 2 bases and 3 bases respectively, with 13 bases between them. Germline loops: CDR1 MDHEN, CDR2 SYDVKM. CDR3 nucleotide sequence: TGTGCCAGCAGTTTACAGAGGGCCTGGGACACTGAAGCTTTCTTT. This translates into CASSLQRAWDTEAFF.

This clonotype was observed many times. In nucleotides, the CDR3 is TGTGCCAGCAGCGTAGACCCAGGGCTGTACACCGGGGAGCTGTTTTTT. This sequence encodes CASSVDPGLYTGELFF. The V call is TRBV9, the J call TRBJ2-2, with D tentatively TRBD1 (5 bases). Trimming removed 0 bases at V and 3 bases at J, with 12 bases between. The CDR3 covers 16 residues. Germline assignment: CDR1 SGDLS and CDR2 YYNGEE.

The CDR3 sequence is CASCSGTANTGELFF. For the CDR3, the DNA is TGTGCCAGCTGCTCCGGGACGGCTAACACCGGGGAGCTGTTTTTT. The V call is TRBV13, the J call TRBJ2-2; the D gene could be TRBD1 or TRBD2 (5 bases each). The germline V and J ends were trimmed by 8 bases and 2 bases, with 15 bases remaining between them. CDR1 and CDR2 from the germline V gene are PRHDT and FYEKMQ (reference sequence). CDR3 length equals 15 residues.

This clonotype was counted many times. The chain is built from TRBV5-1 and TRBJ1-5; weak D call: TRBD1 (6 bases). Germline assignment: CDR1 SGHRS and CDR2 YFSETQ. Trimming took 4 bases from V and 2 from J, leaving 10 bases between them. The CDR3 has 14 amino acids. The CDR3 DNA is TGCGCCAGCAGCATGGACAGCCGCAATCAGCCCCAGCATTTT. It codes for CASSMDSRNQPQHF. Filled out from reference TRBV5-1 and TRBJ1-5, the complete variable domain reads KAGVTQTPRYLIKTRGQQVTLSCSPISGHRSVSWYQQTPGQGLQFLFEYFSETQRNKGNFPGRFSGRQFSNSRSEMNVSTLELGDSALYLCASSMDSRNQPQHFGDGTRLSIL.

The CDR3 loop is CASSPGQGTEAFF. CDR3 sequence (DNA): TGCGCCAGCAGCCCGGGACAGGGCACTGAAGCTTTCTTT. The chain uses TRBV5-1 and TRBJ1-1; 9 nucleotides align to TRBD1. V lost 4 bases and J lost 4; bases outside the gene matches: 2. The CDR3 consists of 13 residues. Germline V gene lookup returns CDR1 SGHRS and CDR2 YFSETQ.

The sample holds many counts of this clonotype. This chain links TRBV10-2 with TRBJ2-7; TRBD1 might be the D (6 bases). V lost 8 bases, J lost 4 bases, and 18 bases lay in between. CDR1 WSHSY and CDR2 SAAADI come from the germline V gene. This CDR3 contains 14 residues. This CDR3 is CASRAGTGLYEQYF. The DNA of the CDR3 is TGCGCCAGCCGGGCCGGTACAGGGTTATACGAGCAGTACTTC.

V and J are TRBV20-1 and TRBJ2-2; 9 bases match TRBD2. Per germline, CDR1 DFQATT and CDR2 SNEGSKA (reference sequence). V dropped 4 bases and J dropped 6; count of bases not matched to a gene: 9. CDR3 length: 15 residues. CDR3 in amino acids: CSANLAGYRAGELFF. The CDR3 coding sequence is TGCAGTGCTAATCTAGCGGGATATCGAGCCGGGGAGCTGTTTTTT.

This clonotype has ten or more counts. The gene calls are TRBV7-2 and TRBJ2-5; 8 bases are shared with TRBD2. The CDR3 runs to 16 residues. V lost 0 bases to trimming and J lost 1 base; unmatched junction nucleotides: 4. Germline assignment: CDR1 SGHTA and CDR2 FQGNSA. The CDR3 coding sequence is TGTGCCAGCAGCTTAGCGCGGCTAGCGGGCCAAGAGACCCAGTACTTC. It codes for CASSLARLAGQETQYF.

In its sample, this clonotype was seen a few times. A much bigger clone sits one base away, suggesting this may be a read error. The chain couples TRBV14 to TRBJ1-6; 9 nucleotides line up with TRBD1. This CDR3 contains 15 residues. Germline CDR1 reads SGHDN; CDR2 reads FVKESK. The CDR3 region has the DNA TGTGCCTGCAGCCAAGGACAGGGGCATAATTCACCCCTCCACTTT. Translated, it gives CACSQGQGHNSPLHF. The complete variable domain, with remaining parts taken from reference TRBV14 and TRBJ1-6, reads EAGVTQFPSHSVIEKGQTVTLRCDPISGHDNLYWYRRVMGKEIKFLLHFVKESKQDESGMPNNRFLAERTGGTYSTLKVQPAELEDSGVYFCACSQGQGHNSPLHFGNGTRLTVT.

This clonotype has at least ten counts. The chain links TRBV24-1 to TRBJ1-5; D gene ambiguous. V lost 4 bases and J 3 bases, leaving 6 bases between the germline ends. In germline, CDR1 is KGHDR, CDR2 SFDVKD. The CDR3 consists of 13 residues. CDR3 nucleotide sequence: TGTGCCACCAGTGACAGAAACAATCAGCCCCAGCATTTT. Translation gives CATSDRNNQPQHF.

Many counts were recorded for this clonotype. The chain is built from TRBV2 and TRBJ2-7; a weak D match, TRBD1 (6 bases). Germline CDR1 reads SNHLY; CDR2 reads FYNNEI. Trimming stripped 6 bases from V and 7 bases from J, with 19 bases between. CDR3 length: 14 amino acids. The CDR3 reads CASRFRGQSLEQYF. The CDR3 DNA sequence: TGTGCCAGCAGGTTTAGAGGACAGTCACTTGAGCAGTACTTC.